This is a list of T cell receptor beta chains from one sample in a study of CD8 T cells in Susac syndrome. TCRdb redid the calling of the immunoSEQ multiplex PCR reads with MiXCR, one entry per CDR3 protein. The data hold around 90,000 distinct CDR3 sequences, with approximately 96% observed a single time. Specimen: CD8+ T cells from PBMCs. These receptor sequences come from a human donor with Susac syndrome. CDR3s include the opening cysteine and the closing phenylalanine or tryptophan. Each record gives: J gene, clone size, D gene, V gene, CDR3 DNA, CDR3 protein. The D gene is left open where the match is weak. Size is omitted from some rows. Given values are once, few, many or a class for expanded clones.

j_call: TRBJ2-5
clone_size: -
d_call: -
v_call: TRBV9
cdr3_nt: TGTGCCAGCAGCGTAGATAGAGCTAGCGAGGAGACCCAGTACTTC
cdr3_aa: CASSVDRASEETQYF

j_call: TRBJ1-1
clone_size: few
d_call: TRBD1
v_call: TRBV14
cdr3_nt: TGTGCCAGCAGTTTGACAGGGGGCACTGAAGCTTTCTTT
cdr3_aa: CASSLTGGTEAFF

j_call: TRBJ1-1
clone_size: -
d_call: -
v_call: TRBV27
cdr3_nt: TGTGCCAGCAGTTTAAGGTTAGGGAACACTGAAGCTTTCTTT
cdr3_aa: CASSLRLGNTEAFF

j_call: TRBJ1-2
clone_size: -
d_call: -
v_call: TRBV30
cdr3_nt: TGTGCCTGGAGTGAGGGGTTCGGCTATGGCTACACCTTC
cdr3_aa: CAWSEGFGYGYTF

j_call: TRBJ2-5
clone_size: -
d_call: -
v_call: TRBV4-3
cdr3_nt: TGCGCCAGCAGCCAAGAGACAGGGAGGGGGGAGACCCAGTACTTC
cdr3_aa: CASSQETGRGETQYF

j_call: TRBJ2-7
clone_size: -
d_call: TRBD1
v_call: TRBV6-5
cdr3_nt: TGTGCCAGCAGTCCGACAGGGAACCACGAGCAGTACTTC
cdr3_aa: CASSPTGNHEQYF

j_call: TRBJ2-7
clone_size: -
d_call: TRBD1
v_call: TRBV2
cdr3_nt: TGTGCCAGCAGAAAAGGACAGGGGAGCTCCTACGAGCAGTACTTC
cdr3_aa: CASRKGQGSSYEQYF

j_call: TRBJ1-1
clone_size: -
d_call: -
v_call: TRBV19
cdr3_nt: TGTGCCAGTAGTGAGTGGTCTGAAGCTTTCTTT
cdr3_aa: CASSEWSEAFF

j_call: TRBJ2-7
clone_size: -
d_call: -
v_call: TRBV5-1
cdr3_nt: TGCGCCAGCAGCTTGGAAGGGACGGCCAGCTCCTACGAGCAGTACTTC
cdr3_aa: CASSLEGTASSYEQYF

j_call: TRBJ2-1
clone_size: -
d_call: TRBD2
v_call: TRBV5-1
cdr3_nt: TGCGCCAGCAGCTTCGGGACTAGCGGGGGGACGAGGAATGAGCAGTTCTTC
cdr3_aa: CASSFGTSGGTRNEQFF

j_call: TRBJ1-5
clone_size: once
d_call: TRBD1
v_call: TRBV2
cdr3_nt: TGTGCCAGCAGTAGGACAGGCGGGAATCAGCCCCAGCATTTT
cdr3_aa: CASSRTGGNQPQHF

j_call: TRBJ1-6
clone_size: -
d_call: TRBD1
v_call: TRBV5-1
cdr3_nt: TGCGCCAGCAGTTCTCAAGGACAGGGGGATTCACCCCTCCACTTT
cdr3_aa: CASSSQGQGDSPLHF

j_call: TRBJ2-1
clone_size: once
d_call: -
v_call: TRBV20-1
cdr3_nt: TGCAGTCCGAATCCAGGGTGGGGATACAATGAGCAGTTCTTC
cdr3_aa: CSPNPGWGYNEQFF

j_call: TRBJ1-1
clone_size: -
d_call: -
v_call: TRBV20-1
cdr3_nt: TGCAGTAGAATTGGCTCTCTGAACACTGAAGCTTTCTTT
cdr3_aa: CSRIGSLNTEAFF

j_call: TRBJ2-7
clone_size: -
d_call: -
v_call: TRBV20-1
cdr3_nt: TGCAGTGCTAGAGATCGCGGCAGGGGCCACGAGCAGTACTTC
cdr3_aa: CSARDRGRGHEQYF

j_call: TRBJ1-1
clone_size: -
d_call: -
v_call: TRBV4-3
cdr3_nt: TGCGCCAGCAGCCAAGATCAGGGTCAGATGAACACTGAAGCTTTCTTT
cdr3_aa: CASSQDQGQMNTEAFF

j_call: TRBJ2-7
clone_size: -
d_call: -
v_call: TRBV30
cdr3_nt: TGTGCCTGGAGTGTAGAAGGGGACTCCTACGAGCAGTACTTC
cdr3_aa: CAWSVEGDSYEQYF

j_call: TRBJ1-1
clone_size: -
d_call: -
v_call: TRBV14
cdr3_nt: TGTGCCAGCAGCCAAGTGGCAGGTAGGACTGAAGCTTTCTTT
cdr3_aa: CASSQVAGRTEAFF

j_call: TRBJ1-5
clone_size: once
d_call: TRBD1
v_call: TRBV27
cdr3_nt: TGTGCCAGCAGTTCGACCGGGACAGGGGAACAGCCCCAGCATTTT
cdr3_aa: CASSSTGTGEQPQHF

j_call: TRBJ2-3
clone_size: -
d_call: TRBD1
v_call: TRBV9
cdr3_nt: TGTGCCAGCAGCGAGGGACAGTACACAGATACGCAGTATTTT
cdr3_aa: CASSEGQYTDTQYF

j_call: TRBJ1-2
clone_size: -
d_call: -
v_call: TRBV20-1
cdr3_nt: TGCAGTGCTAGAGATCAGAGCAAGGGGTATGGCTACACCTTC
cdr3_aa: CSARDQSKGYGYTF

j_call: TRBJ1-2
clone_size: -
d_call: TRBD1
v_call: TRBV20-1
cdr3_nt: TGCAGTGCTACCCGGACAGGGAGTAACTATGGCTACACCTTC
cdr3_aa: CSATRTGSNYGYTF

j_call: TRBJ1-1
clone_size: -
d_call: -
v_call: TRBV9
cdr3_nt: TGTGCCAGCAGCGTAGCTGGGGACACCGAAGCTTTCTTT
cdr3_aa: CASSVAGDTEAFF

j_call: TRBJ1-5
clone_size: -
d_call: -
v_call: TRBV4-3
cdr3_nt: TGCGCCAGCAGCCAAGATCTCGGTAATTGGGATAGCAATCAGCCCCAGCATTTT
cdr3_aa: CASSQDLGNWDSNQPQHF

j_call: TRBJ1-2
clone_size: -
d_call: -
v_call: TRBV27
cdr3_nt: TGTGCCAGCAGTTTATCGCCGGGGACGGACTATGGCTACACCTTC
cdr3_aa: CASSLSPGTDYGYTF